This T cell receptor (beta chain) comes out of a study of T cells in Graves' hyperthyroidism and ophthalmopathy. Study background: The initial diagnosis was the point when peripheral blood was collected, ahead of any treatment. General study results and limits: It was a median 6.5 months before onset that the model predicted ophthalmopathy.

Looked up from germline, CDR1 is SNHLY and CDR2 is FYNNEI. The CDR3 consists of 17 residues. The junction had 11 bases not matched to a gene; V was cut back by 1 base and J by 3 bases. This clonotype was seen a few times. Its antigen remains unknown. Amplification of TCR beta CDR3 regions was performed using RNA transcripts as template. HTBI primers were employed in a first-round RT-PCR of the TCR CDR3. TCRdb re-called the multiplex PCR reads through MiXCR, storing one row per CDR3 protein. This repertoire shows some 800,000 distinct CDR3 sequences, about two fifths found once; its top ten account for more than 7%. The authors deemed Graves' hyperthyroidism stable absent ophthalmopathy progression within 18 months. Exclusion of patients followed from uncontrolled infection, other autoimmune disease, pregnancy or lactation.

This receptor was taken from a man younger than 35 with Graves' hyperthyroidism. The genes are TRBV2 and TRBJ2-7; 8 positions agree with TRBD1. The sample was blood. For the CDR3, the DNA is TGTGCCAGCAGTGAAGACAGGGGGTCTTCCCGCCTCTACGAGCAGTACTTC. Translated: CASSEDRGSSRLYEQYF.